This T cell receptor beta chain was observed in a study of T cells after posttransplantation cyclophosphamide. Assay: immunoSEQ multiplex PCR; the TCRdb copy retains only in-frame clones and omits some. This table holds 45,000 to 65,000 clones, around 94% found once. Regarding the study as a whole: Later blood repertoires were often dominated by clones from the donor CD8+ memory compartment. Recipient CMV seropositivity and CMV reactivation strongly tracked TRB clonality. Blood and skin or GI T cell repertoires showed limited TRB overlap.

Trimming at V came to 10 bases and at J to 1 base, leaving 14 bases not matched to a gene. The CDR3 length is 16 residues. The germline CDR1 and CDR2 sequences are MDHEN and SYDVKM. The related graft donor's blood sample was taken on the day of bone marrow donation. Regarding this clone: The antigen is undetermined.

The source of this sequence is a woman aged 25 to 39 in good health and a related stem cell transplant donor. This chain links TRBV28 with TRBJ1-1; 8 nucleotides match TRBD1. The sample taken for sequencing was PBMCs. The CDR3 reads CAISGGAGFRNTEAFF. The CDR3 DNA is TGTGCCATCTCAGGGGGCGCGGGGTTTAGGAACACTGAAGCTTTCTTT.